This note documents a single T cell receptor beta chain sequence. Antigen specificity is unknown. This entry comes from a study of cytomegalovirus exposure and HLA in healthy donors. Study-level points and caveats: Based on reports, TCR beta sequences accurately predicted HLA-A and HLA-B alleles for most subjects.

From germline, CDR1 is MNHNY and CDR2 SVGAGI (reference sequence). The CDR3 spans 13 residues. Trimming pared 4 bases from V and 4 bases from J, leaving 10 bases between. PCR amplification relied on 60 Vbeta primers (plus 13 Jbeta primers). Sequencing used immunoSEQ multiplex PCR; TCRdb keeps in-frame clones, though not all of them. The sample holds roughly 140,000 clones. This TCR was sampled from a middle-aged man in good health and CMV-seronegative. This sequence joins TRBV6-6 and TRBJ1-1, with a weak D call TRBD1 (6 bases). The source material was PBMCs. CDR3 DNA sequence: TGTGCCAGCAGTTCAACAGGGTCCACTGAAGCTTTCTTT. Protein sequence: CASSSTGSTEAFF.